These 30 T cell receptor beta chains were sequenced from one sample in a study of blood T cell repertoires in COVID-19. Data came from immunoSEQ multiplex PCR; TCRdb stores just in-frame clones and leaves some out. The sample consists of roughly 200,000 clones, 86% of them appearing once. Sequencing was performed on PBMCs or T cells enriched from blood (not recorded which). The receptors originated from a woman in her fifties or sixties in a cohort exposed to, infected with or recovered from COVID-19 (not recorded which).

This clone was recorded once. The CDR3 here is CASSITTGLANEKLFF. CDR3 nucleotide sequence: TGTGCCAGCAGCATCACCACAGGGCTGGCTAATGAAAAACTGTTTTTT. The chain carries TRBV11-2 and TRBJ1-4; D is perhaps TRBD1 (6 bases). The length of the CDR3 is 16 residues. V gave up 5 bases and J gave up 3 bases, with 16 bases separating them. Germline values: CDR1 SGHAT, CDR2 FQNNGV.

This clone was counted once. The chain joins TRBV28 to TRBJ1-2; perhaps TRBD1 as D (5 bases). Germline V CDR1 and CDR2: MDHEN, SYDVKM. The CDR3 has 16 residues. V was pared by 2 bases and J by 4 bases, with 17 bases between. This CDR3 is CASSLGGGWFGYGYTF. The CDR3 DNA reads TGTGCCAGCAGTTTAGGGGGAGGGTGGTTTGGCTATGGCTACACCTTC.

V gene TRBV29-1 combines with J gene TRBJ2-4; the D is unclear. Trimming took off 4 bases at V and 6 bases at J, with 13 bases between the two ends. Germline V CDR1 and CDR2: SQVTM, ANQGSEA. The CDR3 has 13 amino acids. For the CDR3, the DNA is TGCAGCGTTGTTCCGAGCGATGGAAACATTCAGTACTTC. Translation: CSVVPSDGNIQYF.

The rearrangement links TRBV6-5 to TRBJ2-7; D remains ambiguous. The V end was cut by 4 bases, the J end by 0 bases, with 10 bases between. This CDR3 has 14 residues. Germline CDR1 MNHEY, CDR2 SVGAGI. This CDR3 is CASSSPVSSYEQYF. CDR3 bases: TGTGCCAGCAGTTCGCCGGTGTCCTCCTACGAGCAGTACTTC.

The chain couples TRBV11-2 to TRBJ1-5; D ambiguous. V was pared by 0 bases and J by 6 bases, with 6 bases between. Looked up from germline, CDR1 is SGHAT and CDR2 is FQNNGV. This CDR3 contains 13 residues. The CDR3 nucleotides are TGTGCCAGCAGCTTAGATAAGCTTCAGCCCCAGCATTTT. Translated: CASSLDKLQPQHF.

The chain employs TRBV19 and TRBJ2-3; no clear D gene. The CDR3 runs to 14 residues. CDR1 is LNHDA and CDR2 is SQIVND in the germline V gene (reference sequence). Deletions cut 8 bases from V and 3 bases from J, with 15 bases between. CDR3 nucleotide sequence: TGTGCCAGTGCCCCTAGTGGCCGAACAGATACGCAGTATTTT. Encoded protein: CASAPSGRTDTQYF.

This chain connects TRBV7-9 to TRBJ2-2; tentatively, D is TRBD1 (5 bases). The length of the CDR3 is 15 residues. The V end lost 3 bases, the J end lost 3 bases, and 11 bases lay between the germline ends. Germline-derived CDR1 and CDR2 are SEHNR and FQNEAQ (reference sequence). CDR3 coding DNA: TGTGCCAGCAGCTTTGGGGCCGCCGACACCGGGGAGCTGTTTTTT. Its protein is CASSFGAADTGELFF.

This clone was seen more than once but under ten times. The sample carries other DNA sequences with the same CDR3. CDR3: CASSPGGRGTDTQYF. CDR3 sequence (DNA): TGTGCCAGCAGCCCGGGGGGGCGGGGCACAGATACGCAGTATTTT. The rearrangement uses TRBV5-4 and TRBJ2-3; 8 nucleotides line up with TRBD2. This CDR3 comprises 15 residues. The trim removed 4 bases at V and 1 base at J, leaving 5 bases unmatched. CDR1 and CDR2 from the germline V gene are SGHNT and YYREEE (reference sequence). The whole variable domain, remainder taken from reference TRBV5-4 and TRBJ2-3, is ETGVTQSPTHLIKTRGQQVTLRCSSQSGHNTVSWYQQALGQGPQFIFQYYREEENGRGNFPPRFSGLQFPNYSSELNVNALELDDSALYLCASSPGGRGTDTQYFGPGTRLTVL.

This chain connects TRBV7-2 to TRBJ1-2; no clear D. V was shortened by 3 bases and J by 7 bases, with 15 bases between the two germline ends. The germline CDR1 and CDR2 sequences are SGHTA and FQGNSA. The CDR3 length is 14 residues. The CDR3 sequence: CASSFQRSRSGYTF. CDR3 in DNA: TGTGCCAGCAGCTTCCAGCGATCCCGTTCTGGCTACACCTTC.

V gene TRBV24-1 combines with J gene TRBJ1-5; D is uncertain. Germline V gene sequence: CDR1 KGHDR, CDR2 SFDVKD. Trimming left V 4 bases short and J 10 bases short, with 13 bases between. The CDR3 totals 13 residues. The CDR3 DNA is TGTGCCACCAGTGACCATGTCTCTACCCCCCAGCATTTT. It encodes CATSDHVSTPQHF.

In DNA, the CDR3 is TGCGCCAGCAGCCAAGGTGGTGAGCGGTCACCCCTCCACTTT. The encoded protein is CASSQGGERSPLHF. This chain connects TRBV4-1 to TRBJ1-6, with D unresolved. This CDR3 is 14 amino acids long. V lost 1 base to trimming and J lost 10 bases, with 11 bases between them. The germline CDR1 and CDR2 sequences are MGHRA and YSYEKL.

V and J are TRBV2 and TRBJ2-3; 7 positions agree with TRBD2. CDR1 and CDR2 from the germline V gene are SNHLY and FYNNEI. J lost 5 bases, V lost 8 bases, and 13 bases had no gene match. The length of the CDR3 is 15 residues. The CDR3, as DNA: TGTGCCAGCCTCCTCGGGATCACGGGGGGAGATACGCAGTATTTT. This translates into CASLLGITGGDTQYF.

The chain links TRBV7-9 to TRBJ2-1; 7 nucleotides agree with TRBD1. V shed 1 base, J shed 7 bases, and the junction held 4 bases outside the gene matches. Germline V CDR1 and CDR2: SEHNR, FQNEAQ (reference sequence). The CDR3 has 14 amino acids. This CDR3 is CASSLGRRGNEQFF. For the CDR3, the DNA is TGTGCCAGCAGCTTAGGCCGCAGGGGGAATGAGCAGTTCTTC.

This clone was observed a single time. The CDR3 DNA reads as TGCGCCAGCAGCCAAGATAAATATAGCAATCAGCCCCAGCATTTT. Protein product: CASSQDKYSNQPQHF. The chain combines TRBV4-3 with TRBJ1-5, with D unclear. The CDR3 loop spans 15 amino acids. Per the germline V gene, CDR1 is LGHNA and CDR2 is YSLEER. V shed 0 bases and J shed 0 bases, with 6 bases lying between them.

V and J are TRBV7-9 and TRBJ1-2; D remains unclear. V dropped 1 base and J dropped 6 bases, with 12 bases sitting between them. Germline V gene lookup returns CDR1 SEHNR and CDR2 FQNEAQ (reference sequence). The CDR3 length is 14 residues. Here the CDR3 DNA reads TGTGCCAGCAGCTTAGTAACTGGTAGCCATGGCTACACCTTC. It codes for CASSLVTGSHGYTF.

The chain employs TRBV5-1 and TRBJ2-7; 9 positions agree with TRBD1. The germline gives CDR1 SGHRS, CDR2 YFSETQ. The CDR3 spans 17 residues. With 4 bases clipped from V and 2 bases from J, the junction kept 13 bases outside the gene matches. CDR3 in DNA: TGCGCCAGCAGCCTTTGGGGTTCGACAGGGGGGACCTACGAGCAGTACTTC. Translating it yields CASSLWGSTGGTYEQYF.

The V call is TRBV21-1, the J call TRBJ1-2. TRBV21-1 is listed as a pseudogene. This CDR3 is built from 12 residues. The CDR3 sequence: CASRLKVYGYTF. The CDR3 DNA follows: TGTGCCAGCAGGCTAAAAGTCTATGGCTACACCTTC.

The chain uses TRBV4-1 and TRBJ1-3; weak D call: TRBD1 (6 bases). Germline CDR1 is MGHRA and CDR2 is YSYEKL. Trimming left V 4 bases short and J 2 bases short, with 9 bases between. The CDR3 has 14 residues. CDR3 DNA: TGCGCCAGCAGCCTGAACAGGGCTGGAAACACCATATATTTT. Its protein product is CASSLNRAGNTIYF.

This clone has a single count. The chain carries TRBV5-4 and TRBJ1-2, with 8 bases lining up with TRBD1. CDR1 is SGHNT, CDR2 YYREEE, per germline (reference sequence). J lost 12 bases, V lost 4 bases, and 8 bases had no gene match. The CDR3 length is 12 residues. The CDR3 here is CASSIDRGPHTF. Written as DNA, the CDR3 is TGTGCCAGCAGCATTGACAGGGGACCACACACCTTC.

The chain uses TRBV10-3 and TRBJ1-1; TRBD1 matches at 9 bases. The V gene end was trimmed by 7 bases and the J gene end by 4 bases; junction bases not matched to a gene: 7. CDR3 length: 14 residues. Germline lookup yields CDR1 ENHRY and CDR2 SYGVKD. CDR3 DNA: TGTGCCATCATGGACGACAGGGGGGGCACTGAAGCTTTCTTT. Its protein product is CAIMDDRGGTEAFF.

The J gene is TRBJ1-6, the V gene TRBV7-9; 9 positions agree with TRBD1. This CDR3 has 14 amino acids. CDR1 and CDR2 (germline): SEHNR, FQNEAQ (reference sequence). J lost 7 bases, V lost 5 bases, and 3 bases had no gene match. The chain's CDR3 is CASSTGGINSPLHF. CDR3 coding DNA: TGTGCCAGCAGCACAGGGGGCATCAATTCACCCCTCCACTTT.

The V call is TRBV9, the J call TRBJ1-1, with a tentative D call TRBD1 (6 bases). The CDR3 has 13 residues. V shed 4 bases and J shed 3 bases, with 10 bases lying between them. The V gene's germline CDR1 is SGDLS and CDR2 YYNGEE. CDR3: CASSPTGYTEAFF. The CDR3 nucleotides read TGTGCCAGCAGCCCCACAGGGTACACTGAAGCTTTCTTT.

The genes are TRBV4-1 and TRBJ1-1; tentatively, D is TRBD1 (5 bases). CDR1 MGHRA and CDR2 YSYEKL come from the germline V gene. V lost 2 bases to trimming and J lost 4 bases, with 17 bases between them. The CDR3 loop spans 16 amino acids. DNA of the CDR3: TGCGCCAGCAGCCAAAAGTCGGAGGGGCGGACCACTGAAGCTTTCTTT. Residues: CASSQKSEGRTTEAFF.

The J gene is TRBJ1-3, the V gene TRBV4-1, with D maybe TRBD1 (6 bases). The V and J ends lost 0 bases and 0 bases respectively, with 18 bases between them. Germline V CDR1 and CDR2: MGHRA, YSYEKL. The CDR3 totals 19 residues. Here the CDR3 DNA reads TGCGCCAGCAGCCAAGATCCTACGTCAGGGGTGTCCTCTGGAAACACCATATATTTT. The encoded protein is CASSQDPTSGVSSGNTIYF.

The genes are TRBV9 and TRBJ2-3; D is perhaps TRBD1 (5 bases). V dropped 3 bases and J dropped 7 bases, with 12 bases sitting between them. Germline assignment: CDR1 SGDLS and CDR2 YYNGEE. CDR3 length: 13 residues. CDR3 bases: TGTGCCAGCAGCGGAGCCCAGGGAAATACGCAGTATTTT. Its protein is CASSGAQGNTQYF.

This chain joins TRBV7-2 and TRBJ1-2, with 9 nucleotides matching TRBD1. Trimming removed 5 bases from V and 4 bases from J; junction bases left unmatched: 2. The V gene's germline CDR1 is SGHTA and CDR2 FQGNSA. This CDR3 region has 13 residues. CDR3 nucleotide sequence: TGTGCCAGCAGCCAACAGGGGGCCTATGGCTACACCTTC. It is translated as CASSQQGAYGYTF.

The chain's CDR3 is CATRAGGANTGELFF. CDR3 in DNA: TGTGCCACCAGGGCAGGGGGAGCGAACACCGGGGAGCTGTTTTTT. V gene TRBV24-1 combines with J gene TRBJ2-2, with 7 positions matching TRBD1. Unmatched junction bases numbered 4, after V lost 7 bases and J lost 0 bases. CDR3 length: 15 amino acids. Germline V gene lookup returns CDR1 KGHDR and CDR2 SFDVKD.

This chain joins TRBV5-6 and TRBJ2-7, with D possibly matching TRBD2 (6 bases). This CDR3 region has 14 residues. Germline CDR1 reads SGHDT; CDR2 reads YYEEEE. Trimming left V 2 bases short and J 9 bases short, with 18 bases between. For the CDR3, the DNA is TGTGCCAGCAGCTTAGGCGGGGACGGTTTGGGGCAGTACTTC. It is translated as CASSLGGDGLGQYF.

The CDR3 sequence is CASSPLAGPYGYTF. The CDR3 nucleotides are TGTGCCAGCTCACCCCTGGCAGGCCCCTATGGCTACACCTTC. The chain couples TRBV18 to TRBJ1-2; D not certain. This CDR3 spans 14 amino acids. Trimming pared 3 bases from V and 4 bases from J, leaving 12 bases between. Germline values: CDR1 KGHSH, CDR2 LQKENI. The full variable domain, rest sourced from reference TRBV18 and TRBJ1-2, is NAGVMQNPRHLVRRRGQEARLRCSPMKGHSHVYWYRQLPEEGLKFMVYLQKENIIDESGMPKERFSAEFPKEGPSILRIQQVVRGDSAAYFCASSPLAGPYGYTFGSGTRLTVV.

V and J are TRBV4-1 and TRBJ2-3, with D unclear. The germline V gene encodes CDR1 MGHRA and CDR2 YSYEKL. This CDR3 has 15 amino acids. The V and J ends lost 1 base and 8 bases respectively, with 16 bases between them. The DNA for the CDR3 is TGCGCCAGCAGCCAAGTACCCTTACAAGGAGTTACGCAGTATTTT. Protein: CASSQVPLQGVTQYF.